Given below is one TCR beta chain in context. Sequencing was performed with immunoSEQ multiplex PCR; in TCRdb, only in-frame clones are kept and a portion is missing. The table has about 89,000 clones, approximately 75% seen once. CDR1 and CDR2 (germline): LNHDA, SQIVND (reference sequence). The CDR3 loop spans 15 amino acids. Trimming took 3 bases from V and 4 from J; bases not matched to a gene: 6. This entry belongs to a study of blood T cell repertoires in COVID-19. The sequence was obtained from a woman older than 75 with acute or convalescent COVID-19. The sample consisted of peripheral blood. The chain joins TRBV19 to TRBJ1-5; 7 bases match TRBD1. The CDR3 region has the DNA TGTGCCAGTAGTATCCAGGGGGGCCTTAATCAGCCCCAGCATTTT. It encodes CASSIQGGLNQPQHF.